The 29 T cell receptor beta chains below all came from one sample that was sequenced in a study of T-cell memory formation after mild COVID-19. Via MiXCR, TCRdb re-called the 5' RACE reads, giving one row per CDR3 protein. This table holds around 250,000 distinct CDR3 sequences, around 16% found once. The specimen was PBMCs or a T cell subset sorted from them (not recorded which). Every receptor here comes from a man younger than 35 who had mild COVID-19 (a few samples of this study predate the infection). Cell type and time point are not known.

Only a few counts were recorded for this clonotype. The chain carries TRBV2 and TRBJ1-4, with 7 bases that match TRBD1. Germline V lookup: CDR1 SNHLY, CDR2 FYNNEI. There are 18 residues in the CDR3. The J segment lost 8 bases and the V segment lost 8 bases, leaving 23 bases of the junction unmatched. The CDR3 sequence is CASWMSRQGLRWEEKLFF. The CDR3 DNA sequence: TGTGCCAGCTGGATGTCCCGACAGGGTCTGCGTTGGGAGGAAAAACTGTTTTTT.

There are a few counts of this clonotype. The J gene is TRBJ2-7, the V gene TRBV7-8; D tentatively fits TRBD1 or TRBD2 (5 bases each). The germline CDR1 and CDR2 sequences are SGHVS and FQNEAQ. The CDR3 totals 14 residues. The V and J ends lost 5 bases and 3 bases respectively, with 14 bases between them. The CDR3 DNA reads as TGTGCCAGCAGCCGGGGCCTGACGGGCTACGAGCAGTACGTC. The encoded protein is CASSRGLTGYEQYV.

The rearrangement uses TRBV18 and TRBJ1-2; D perhaps matches TRBD1 (5 bases). The V end lost 1 base, the J end lost 4 bases, and 16 bases lay between the germline ends. Germline CDR1 is KGHSH and CDR2 is LQKENI. The CDR3 extends over 16 amino acids. The CDR3 is CASSPRPGFYLYGYTF. Here the CDR3 DNA reads TGTGCCAGCTCACCACGACCAGGGTTCTACCTCTATGGCTACACCTTC. The full variable domain, its missing parts supplied by reference TRBV18 and TRBJ1-2, is NAGVMQNPRHLVRRRGQEARLRCSPMKGHSHVYWYRQLPEEGLKFMVYLQKENIIDESGMPKERFSAEFPKEGPSILRIQQVVRGDSAAYFCASSPRPGFYLYGYTFGSGTRLTVV.

This chain uses TRBV7-2 with TRBJ2-6; perhaps D is TRBD1 or TRBD2 (6 bases each). Germline V gives CDR1 SGHTA, CDR2 FQGNSA. This CDR3 comprises 18 residues. The germline V and J ends were trimmed by 5 bases and 0 bases, with 17 bases remaining between them. The CDR3 nucleotides are TGTGCCAGCAGCGTAAAGGTCGGGGGCTACTCTGGGGCCAACGTCCTGACTTTC. The encoded protein is CASSVKVGGYSGANVLTF. The full variable domain, in which reference TRBV7-2 and TRBJ2-6 provide the parts outside the CDR3, is GAGVSQSPSNKVTEKGKDVELRCDPISGHTALYWYRQSLGQGLEFLIYFQGNSAPDKSGLPSDRFSAERTGGSVSTLTIQRTQQEDSAVYLCASSVKVGGYSGANVLTFGAGSRLTVL.

The genes are TRBV6-5 and TRBJ1-4; TRBD1 matches at 9 bases. The germline V gene encodes CDR1 MNHEY and CDR2 SVGAGI. V dropped 6 bases and J dropped 1; count of bases not matched to a gene: 9. The CDR3 is 17 residues long. Here the CDR3 DNA reads TGTGCCAGCAGAAGGGGATACAGGGGGCGAACTAATGAAAAACTGTTTTTT. Protein sequence: CASRRGYRGRTNEKLFF.

This clonotype has more than one count but fewer than ten. This rearrangement joins TRBV7-6 to TRBJ2-3; 7 bases map to TRBD2. The germline CDR1 and CDR2 sequences are SGHVS and FNYEAQ. Trimming cost V 4 bases and J 1 base; bases outside gene matches: 8. The CDR3 is 16 residues long. In nucleotides, the CDR3 is TGTGCCAGCAGCTATTACAGCGGGACCCGCACAGATACGCAGTATTTT. It translates to CASSYYSGTRTDTQYF.

This chain joins TRBV7-8 and TRBJ2-3; TRBD2 matches at 12 bases. Germline V gene data show CDR1 as SGHVS and CDR2 as FQNEAQ. The CDR3 runs to 17 residues. V lost 5 bases to trimming and J lost 2 bases; unmatched junction nucleotides: 8. For the CDR3, the DNA is TGTGCCAGCAGCCCTAGACTAGCGGGGGAGCACACAGATACGCAGTATTTT. Its translation is CASSPRLAGEHTDTQYF.

The table lists this clonotype with many counts. This sequence joins TRBV7-6 and TRBJ1-3; a possible D gene is TRBD1 (5 bases). Trimming stripped 3 bases from V and 2 bases from J, with 8 bases between. In germline, CDR1 is SGHVS, CDR2 FNYEAQ. The CDR3 has 14 amino acids. DNA of the CDR3: TGTGCCAGCAGCTTGGGGGTGACTGGAAACACCATATATTTT. It specifies CASSLGVTGNTIYF.

This sequence joins TRBV6-2 or TRBV6-3 and TRBJ1-2; possibly TRBD1 for D (5 bases). This CDR3 comprises 13 residues. V lost 2 bases, J lost 7 bases, and 11 bases lay in between. Germline V gene lookup returns CDR1 MNHEY and CDR2 SVGEGT. This CDR3 reads CASSYVRESGYTF. Here the CDR3 DNA reads TGTGCCAGCAGTTACGTCAGGGAGAGTGGCTACACCTTC.

This chain uses TRBV12-3 or TRBV12-4 with TRBJ2-3; perhaps D is TRBD1 or TRBD2 (5 bases each). The length of the CDR3 is 14 residues. The V gene lost 2 bases and the J gene lost 3 bases, with 9 bases spanning the gap. CDR3 loop: CASSLRDPTDTQYF. CDR3 DNA: TGTGCCAGCAGTTTAAGGGACCCAACAGATACGCAGTATTTT.

This clonotype was observed a handful of times. J is TRBJ2-5 and V is TRBV29-1; D is ambiguous. V was clipped by 4 bases and J by 4 bases, with 4 bases between them. The CDR3 is 10 residues long. Germline CDR1 reads SQVTM; CDR2 reads ANQGSEA. CDR3 nucleotide sequence: TGCAGCGTTGCCCGAGAGACCCAGTACTTC. Translated, it gives CSVARETQYF. The entire variable domain, with the rest obtained from reference TRBV29-1 and TRBJ2-5, is as follows: SAVISQKPSRDICQRGTSLTIQCQVDSQVTMMFWYRQQPGQSLTLIATANQGSEATYESGFVIDKFPISRPNLTFSTLTVSNMSPEDSSIYLCSVARETQYFGPGTRLLVL.

This clonotype was found once. The chain uses TRBV19 and TRBJ2-3; 10 bases line up with TRBD1. The V gene's germline CDR1 is LNHDA and CDR2 SQIVND (reference sequence). The CDR3 sequence is 14 residues long. Germline trimming cut 10 bases from V and 7 bases from J; bases unmatched to any gene: 11. CDR3 DNA: TGTGCCACCCTTAGCCGGGACAGGGGATATACGCAGTATTTT. Translated: CATLSRDRGYTQYF.

The chain employs TRBV6-5 and TRBJ2-5, with D maybe TRBD2 (5 bases). The germline V and J ends were trimmed by 0 bases and 4 bases, with 12 bases remaining between them. Germline V lookup: CDR1 MNHEY, CDR2 SVGAGI. The CDR3 contains 15 residues. CDR3 DNA sequence: TGTGCCAGCAGTTACTCGAGGGCGGAAGGAGAGACCCAGTACTTC. It is translated as CASSYSRAEGETQYF.

The chain uses TRBV5-1 and TRBJ2-1, with 9 bases lining up with TRBD2. CDR1 and CDR2 from the germline V gene are SGHRS and YFSETQ. With V trimmed by 0 bases and J by 8 bases, 9 bases remained unmatched. The length of the CDR3 is 16 residues. Here the CDR3 reads CASSLEPPTSGHEQFF. CDR3 coding DNA: TGCGCCAGCAGCTTGGAGCCCCCGACTAGCGGTCATGAGCAGTTCTTC.

The chain links TRBV4-1 to TRBJ2-1; D remains ambiguous. The CDR3 is made up of 17 amino acids. The germline V gene has CDR1 MGHRA and CDR2 YSYEKL. V lost 1 base to trimming and J lost 0 bases, with 13 bases between them. CDR3 in DNA: TGCGCCAGCAGCCAAGGGGAAGCGCTGAGCTCCTACAATGAGCAGTTCTTC. Its translation: CASSQGEALSSYNEQFF.

In DNA, the CDR3 is TGTGCCAGCAGTTACTCGTGGGGACTCGATTCACCCCTCCACTTT. Translated, it gives CASSYSWGLDSPLHF. The chain recombines TRBV6-8 with TRBJ1-6, with D perhaps matching TRBD1 (5 bases). The CDR3 spans 15 residues. Trimming took off 0 bases at V and 8 bases at J, with 11 bases between the two ends. Germline V CDR1 and CDR2: MNHGY, SAAAGT.

CDR3 nucleotide sequence: TGTGCCAGCAGTCCTCCCGGCGGGCCCGGAGGGGGAAAACTGTTTTTT. Amino acids: CASSPPGGPGGGKLFF. The chain couples TRBV6-6 to TRBJ1-4, with D possibly TRBD1 on 6 matching bases. There are 16 residues in the CDR3. Deletions cut 5 bases from V and 10 bases from J, with 23 bases between. CDR1 is MNHNY and CDR2 is SVGAGI in the germline V gene (reference sequence).

This clonotype was counted ten times or more. The CDR3 DNA follows: TGTGCCAGCCTGTCAGTGGAGACCCAGTACTTC. This encodes CASLSVETQYF. V usage is TRBV12-3 or TRBV12-4 and J usage is TRBJ2-5; D not certain. The ends were cut back, 8 bases at V and 5 bases at J, with 9 bases in the middle. This CDR3 is built from 11 residues.

This rearrangement joins TRBV10-3 to TRBJ2-2; D possibly matches TRBD1 or TRBD2 (5 bases each). The germline CDR1 and CDR2 sequences are ENHRY and SYGVKD. V was shortened by 11 bases and J by 1 base, with 11 bases between the two germline ends. The CDR3 sequence is 13 residues long. CDR3 DNA: TGTGCCTTGGGACCCGAGAACACCGGGGAGCTGTTTTTT. Translating it yields CALGPENTGELFF.

The V gene is TRBV5-1, the J gene TRBJ2-5; no clear D. The length of the CDR3 is 14 residues. CDR1 SGHRS and CDR2 YFSETQ come from the germline V gene. V dropped 1 base and J dropped 1 base, with 8 bases sitting between them. The CDR3: CASSLYRPQETQYF. The DNA of the CDR3 is TGCGCCAGCAGCTTGTACAGACCCCAAGAGACCCAGTACTTC.

This clonotype was seen ten or more times. The gene calls are TRBV6-5 and TRBJ1-2; no clear D gene. Germline CDR1 MNHEY, CDR2 SVGAGI. This CDR3 has 14 amino acids. V was clipped by 0 bases and J by 8 bases, with 13 bases between them. The CDR3 bases are TGTGCCAGCAGTTACTCACGGGCAACTGTCGGCTACACCTTC. Amino acids: CASSYSRATVGYTF.

The table lists this clonotype with many counts. The chain carries TRBV20-1 and TRBJ2-7; no clear D. This CDR3 spans 11 amino acids. With 0 bases removed from V and 3 bases from J, the gap between germline ends came to 3 bases. CDR1 is DFQATT, CDR2 SNEGSKA, per germline (reference sequence). CDR3 nucleotides: TGCAGTGCTAGAGATGACTACGAGCAGTACTTC. Protein sequence: CSARDDYEQYF.

This clonotype was found a few times. The chain couples TRBV7-9 to TRBJ2-3, with D perhaps matching TRBD2 (5 bases). There are 14 residues in the CDR3. Trimming stripped 8 bases from V and 4 bases from J, with 16 bases between. The germline V gene has CDR1 SEHNR and CDR2 FQNEAQ (reference sequence). The CDR3 DNA reads TGTGCCAGCTGCGACTTCGGGGTCCCAGATACGCAGTATTTT. Translated: CASCDFGVPDTQYF.

Only a few counts were recorded for this clonotype. The chain is built from TRBV7-9 and TRBJ2-1; 9 bases agree with TRBD1. CDR1 and CDR2 from the germline V gene are SEHNR and FQNEAQ (reference sequence). V gave up 5 bases and J gave up 5 bases; unmatched junction bases: 22. The CDR3 consists of 20 residues. As DNA, the CDR3 is TGTGCCAGCAGCCCCCCGGTGGACAGGGGAAGGCTAGCGGAAAACAATGAGCAGTTCTTC. This gives the protein CASSPPVDRGRLAENNEQFF. Looking up the rest from reference TRBV7-9 and TRBJ2-1 gives the full variable domain: DTGVSQNPRHKITKRGQNVTFRCDPISEHNRLYWYRQTLGQGPEFLTYFQNEAQLEKSRLLSDRFSAERPKGSFSTLEIQRTEQGDSAMYLCASSPPVDRGRLAENNEQFFGPGTRLTVL.

In its sample, this clonotype was seen a few times. This chain connects TRBV5-1 to TRBJ2-7; D may be TRBD1 or TRBD2 (5 bases each). Germline CDR1 reads SGHRS; CDR2 reads YFSETQ. The ends were cut back, 4 bases at V and 7 bases at J, with 21 bases in the middle. This CDR3 has 15 amino acids. The CDR3: CASSVNGETWGEQYF. The CDR3 coding sequence is TGCGCCAGCAGCGTAAACGGGGAAACCTGGGGGGAGCAGTACTTC.

V gene TRBV5-1 combines with J gene TRBJ2-2; 7 nucleotides agree with TRBD1. There are 15 residues in the CDR3. Germline CDR1 SGHRS, CDR2 YFSETQ. V lost 4 bases to trimming and J lost 1 base; unmatched junction nucleotides: 4. DNA for the CDR3: TGCGCCAGCAGCGGGAGACAGGGGAACACCGGGGAGCTGTTTTTT. It codes for CASSGRQGNTGELFF.

A few counts support this clonotype. The J gene is TRBJ2-3, the V gene TRBV5-1, with 7 bases identical to TRBD2. The CDR3 sequence is 16 residues long. V lost 0 bases to trimming and J lost 0 bases; unmatched junction nucleotides: 4. The germline CDR1 and CDR2 sequences are SGHRS and YFSETQ. The CDR3 nucleotides are TGCGCCAGCAGCTTGGGGGTGCGGGGGAGCACAGATACGCAGTATTTT. Protein: CASSLGVRGSTDTQYF.

The DNA for the CDR3 is TGTGCCAGCAGTTTAAGGCAGCCCCAGCATTTT. It is translated as CASSLRQPQHF. The J gene is TRBJ1-5, the V gene TRBV28; no reliable D call. This CDR3 is 11 amino acids long. Germline CDR1 MDHEN, CDR2 SYDVKM. V dropped 2 bases and J dropped 7 bases, with 3 bases sitting between them.

This clonotype occurred many times. The chain links TRBV4-2 to TRBJ2-5, with D possibly being TRBD1 or TRBD2 (5 bases each). The CDR3 contains 17 residues. Trimming left V 0 bases short and J 5 bases short, with 19 bases between. Germline CDR1 is LGHNA and CDR2 is YNFKEQ. The CDR3 bases are TGTGCCAGCAGCCAAGAAGGGTCAGGGAGCATGGCGGAGACCCAGTACTTC. This gives the protein CASSQEGSGSMAETQYF.